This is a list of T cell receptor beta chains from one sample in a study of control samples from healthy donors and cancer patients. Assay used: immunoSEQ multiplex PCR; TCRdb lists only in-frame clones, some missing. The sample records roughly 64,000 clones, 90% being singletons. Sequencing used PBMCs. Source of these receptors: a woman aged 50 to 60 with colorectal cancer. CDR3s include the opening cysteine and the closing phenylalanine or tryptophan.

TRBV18,CASSPTGLAGENEQFF
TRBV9,CASSAGTGGRFQETQYF
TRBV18,CASSPPRETQYF
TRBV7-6,CASSQLAGLNNEQFF
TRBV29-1,CSVSGSGSEQYF
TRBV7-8,CASSLARPRDRKGANTEAFF
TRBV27,CASRGLTRGYTF
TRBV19,CASSIAGQPRVGYTF
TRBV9,CASSVNIQGSGTDTQYF
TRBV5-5,CASSLEGGREQYF
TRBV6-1,CASSDGLEGSYNSPLHF
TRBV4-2,CASSQGGGMNTEAFF
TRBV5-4,CASSTRDRGPLAEAFF
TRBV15,CATRSSGTYEQYF
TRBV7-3,CASSQTSGGENTGELFF
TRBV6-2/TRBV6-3,CASSLRDFSYNEQFF
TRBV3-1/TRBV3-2,CASGDRDEETQYF
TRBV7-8,CASSPGGWVGTGISPLHF
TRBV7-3,CASSPRGDTQYF
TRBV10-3,CAISENRDTGELFF
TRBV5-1,CASSSGAGGETQYF
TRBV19,CASSIGRYGYTF
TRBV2,CASSQGANQPQHF
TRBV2,CASRVSSGSGYEQYF
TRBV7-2,CASSEQVVNTGELFF
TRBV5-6,CASSRTDIKRTEAFF